Below are 8 T cell receptor beta chains sequenced from a single sample in a study of shared T cell receptors in the human thymus. Only in-frame clones appear in the TCRdb table, and some are missing; sequencing was by immunoSEQ multiplex PCR. This sample has hundreds of thousands of clones, with 80% to 90% found just once. The same sample was also studied in work on human thymus T cells.

Sequencing was done on a sample of thymocytes. The receptors stem from a girl under three years old with a congenital heart defect.

The V call is TRBV5-4, the J call TRBJ2-7; 9 positions agree with TRBD1. Germline CDR1 is SGHNT and CDR2 is YYREEE (reference sequence). The CDR3 runs 15 residues. Trimming cost V 10 bases and J 0 bases; bases outside gene matches: 11. The CDR3 protein is CALGHRGRSSYEQYF. CDR3 sequence (DNA): TGTGCCCTTGGCCACAGGGGGCGAAGCTCCTACGAGCAGTACTTC. Filled out from reference TRBV5-4 and TRBJ2-7, the complete variable domain reads ETGVTQSPTHLIKTRGQQVTLRCSSQSGHNTVSWYQQALGQGPQFIFQYYREEENGRGNFPPRFSGLQFPNYSSELNVNALELDDSALYLCALGHRGRSSYEQYFGPGTRLTVT.

This chain links TRBV7-9 with TRBJ1-2; 8 nucleotides agree with TRBD1. There are 15 residues in the CDR3. V lost 5 bases, J lost 2 bases, and 7 bases stayed unmatched. In germline, CDR1 is SEHNR, CDR2 FQNEAQ (reference sequence). This CDR3 is CASSPGTGRNYGYTF. The CDR3 DNA follows: TGTGCCAGCAGCCCTGGGACAGGTCGGAACTATGGCTACACCTTC.

This clone appeared a single time. V and J are TRBV5-1 and TRBJ2-4, with 7 bases identical to TRBD2. The CDR3 totals 15 residues. V lost 0 bases and J lost 7; bases outside the gene matches: 7. CDR1 is SGHRS and CDR2 is YFSETQ in the germline V gene. CDR3 sequence (DNA): TGCGCCAGCAGCTTGGGCGGGGAGGGCTGGAACATTCAGTACTTC. The encoded protein is CASSLGGEGWNIQYF. Full variable domain (rest looked up from reference TRBV5-1 and TRBJ2-4): KAGVTQTPRYLIKTRGQQVTLSCSPISGHRSVSWYQQTPGQGLQFLFEYFSETQRNKGNFPGRFSGRQFSNSRSEMNVSTLELGDSALYLCASSLGGEGWNIQYFGAGTRLSVL.

As regards this clone: In the same sample, other DNA sequences code for this CDR3. The chain is built from TRBV9 and TRBJ1-1; D gene ambiguous. V was trimmed by 4 bases and J by 1 base, leaving 11 bases between them. Germline CDR1 SGDLS, CDR2 YYNGEE. The CDR3 extends over 14 amino acids. In DNA form, the CDR3 reads TGTGCCAGCAGCCCCCCCACGGGGAACACTGAAGCTTTCTTT. It specifies CASSPPTGNTEAFF.

The chain recombines TRBV19 with TRBJ2-7, with 7 bases that match TRBD1. V trimming: 2 bases; J trimming: 2 bases; junction bases outside the gene matches: 6. This CDR3 has 15 amino acids. CDR1 and CDR2 from the germline V gene are LNHDA and SQIVND (reference sequence). CDR3 amino acids: CASSIRTGQTYEQYF. The CDR3 DNA sequence: TGTGCCAGTAGTATAAGGACGGGACAGACCTACGAGCAGTACTTC.

V gene TRBV13 combines with J gene TRBJ2-1; 8 bases fit TRBD2. The CDR3 extends over 15 amino acids. V shed 2 bases, J shed 5 bases, and the junction held 5 bases outside the gene matches. CDR1 is PRHDT, CDR2 FYEKMQ, per germline (reference sequence). The CDR3 DNA reads TGTGCCAGCAGCTTAAAAACCGGGGGGGACAATGAGCAGTTCTTC. The encoded protein is CASSLKTGGDNEQFF.

V is TRBV5-6 and J is TRBJ1-5, with D possibly matching TRBD1 (5 bases). The ends were cut back, 3 bases at V and 6 bases at J, with 13 bases in the middle. The length of the CDR3 is 14 residues. The germline V gene has CDR1 SGHDT and CDR2 YYEEEE. CDR3: CASSSIRGSQPQHF. The CDR3 DNA follows: TGTGCCAGCAGCTCGATTAGGGGTAGTCAGCCCCAGCATTTT.

The chain links TRBV30 to TRBJ1-2; D possibly corresponds to TRBD1 (5 bases). The CDR3 runs to 13 residues. Trimming shortened V by 6 bases and J by 1 base, and 12 bases separated the two germline ends. Germline V gene sequence: CDR1 GTSNPN, CDR2 SVGIG (reference sequence). The CDR3 reads CACYLRDNYGYTF. The DNA of the CDR3 is TGTGCCTGCTACCTCAGGGATAACTATGGCTACACCTTC.